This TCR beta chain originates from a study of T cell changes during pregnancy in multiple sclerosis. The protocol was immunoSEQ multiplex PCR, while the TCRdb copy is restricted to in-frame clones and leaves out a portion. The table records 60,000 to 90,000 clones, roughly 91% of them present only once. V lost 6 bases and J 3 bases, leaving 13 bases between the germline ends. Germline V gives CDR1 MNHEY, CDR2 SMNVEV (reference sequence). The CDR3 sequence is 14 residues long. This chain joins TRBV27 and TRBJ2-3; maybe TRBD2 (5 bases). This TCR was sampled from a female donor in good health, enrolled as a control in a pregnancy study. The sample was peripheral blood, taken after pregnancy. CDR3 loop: CASSNFRGTDTQYF. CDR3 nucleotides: TGTGCCAGCAGCAATTTCCGGGGTACAGATACGCAGTATTTT.